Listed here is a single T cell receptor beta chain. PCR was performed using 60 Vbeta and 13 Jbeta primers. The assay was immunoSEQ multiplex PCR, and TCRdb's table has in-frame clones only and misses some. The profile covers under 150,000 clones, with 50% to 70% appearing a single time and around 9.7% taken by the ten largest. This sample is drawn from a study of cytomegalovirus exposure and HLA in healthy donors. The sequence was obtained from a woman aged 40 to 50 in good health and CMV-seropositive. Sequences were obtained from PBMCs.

CDR3 nucleotide sequence: TGTGCCAGCGAGAGGACAGGGGCGGGGACTGAAGCTTTCTTT. Translated: CASERTGAGTEAFF. The J gene is TRBJ1-1, the V gene TRBV5-6, with 9 bases identical to TRBD1. This CDR3 comprises 14 residues. V was pared by 7 bases and J by 5 bases, with 9 bases of the junction left unmatched. Per the germline V gene, CDR1 is SGHDT and CDR2 is YYEEEE.